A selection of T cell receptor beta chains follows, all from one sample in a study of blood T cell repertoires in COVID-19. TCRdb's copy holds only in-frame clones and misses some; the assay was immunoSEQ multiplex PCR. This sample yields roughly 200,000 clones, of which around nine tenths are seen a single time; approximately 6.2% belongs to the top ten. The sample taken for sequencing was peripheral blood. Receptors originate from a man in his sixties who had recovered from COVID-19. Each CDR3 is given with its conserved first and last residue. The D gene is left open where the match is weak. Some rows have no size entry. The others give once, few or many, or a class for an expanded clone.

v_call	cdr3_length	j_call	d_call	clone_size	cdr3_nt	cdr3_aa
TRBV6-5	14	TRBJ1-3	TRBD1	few	TGTGCCAGGGACAGGGGAAAAGGTGGAAACACCATATATTTT	CARDRGKGGNTIYF
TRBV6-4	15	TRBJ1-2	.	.	TGTGCCAGCAGTCCGGGAACAGGGATTCTCTATGGCTACACCTTC	CASSPGTGILYGYTF
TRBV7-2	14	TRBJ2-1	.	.	TGTGCCAGCAGGCCTCCTGACTCCCCCAATGAGCAGTTCTTC	CASRPPDSPNEQFF
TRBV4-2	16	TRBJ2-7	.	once	TGTGCCAGCAGCCAAGATCGCGGCAGCTCTAACTACGAGCAGTACTTC	CASSQDRGSSNYEQYF
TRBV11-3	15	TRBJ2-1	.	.	TGTGCCAGCAGTTTAGGTAGCGGCTCCTACAATGAGCAGTTCTTC	CASSLGSGSYNEQFF
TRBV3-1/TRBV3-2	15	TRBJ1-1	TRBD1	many	TGTGCCAGCAGCCAATACAGGGGACCGAACACTGAAGCTTTCTTT	CASSQYRGPNTEAFF
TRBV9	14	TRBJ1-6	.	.	TGTGCCAGCAGCGTAGGCGGGTTCGATTCACCCCTCCACTTT	CASSVGGFDSPLHF
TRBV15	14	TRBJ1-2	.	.	TGTGCCACCAGCAGCGGCGGGACTAACTATGGCTACACCTTC	CATSSGGTNYGYTF
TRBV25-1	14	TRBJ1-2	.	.	TGTGCCAGCAGTGAGGCGGCCAGTGACTATGGCTACACCTTC	CASSEAASDYGYTF
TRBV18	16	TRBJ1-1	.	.	TGTGCCAGCTCACCGGCGGCAGGGCGTTTGAACACTGAAGCTTTCTTT	CASSPAAGRLNTEAFF
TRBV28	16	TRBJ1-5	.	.	TGTGCCAGCAGCCCTCCCGAACAGGTTGGCAATCAGCCCCAGCATTTT	CASSPPEQVGNQPQHF